A selection of T cell receptor beta chains follows, all from one sample in a study of T cells in Graves' hyperthyroidism and ophthalmopathy. TCRdb recomputed calls from the multiplex PCR reads with MiXCR, one row per CDR3 protein. Of hundreds of thousands of distinct CDR3 sequences in the sample, around 20% were seen once. What was sequenced was blood. Every receptor here comes from a woman aged 50 to 65 with Graves' hyperthyroidism that later progressed to Graves' ophthalmopathy. Each CDR3 is given with its conserved first and last residue.

j_gene: TRBJ1-1; v_gene: TRBV6-1; CDR3aa: CASSRTMGRDRGFDTEAFF
j_gene: TRBJ1-2; v_gene: TRBV6-1; CDR3aa: CASSPPADRSNGYTF
j_gene: TRBJ1-1; v_gene: TRBV12-3/TRBV12-4; CDR3aa: CASSLRVHEVNTEAFF
j_gene: TRBJ1-5; v_gene: TRBV2; CDR3aa: CASKSGGTSNQPQHF
j_gene: TRBJ1-6; v_gene: TRBV29-1; CDR3aa: CSVGETGWGRSPLHF
j_gene: TRBJ2-5; v_gene: TRBV20-1; CDR3aa: CSAFEPPKETQYF
j_gene: TRBJ2-1; v_gene: TRBV27; CDR3aa: CASSSPEVYNEQFF
j_gene: TRBJ1-2; v_gene: TRBV6-5; CDR3aa: CASSYSTGGSGYTF
j_gene: TRBJ2-1; v_gene: TRBV10-1; CDR3aa: CASFRWGRTYNEQFF
j_gene: TRBJ1-1; v_gene: TRBV20-1; CDR3aa: CSARDRGRGMNTEAFF
j_gene: TRBJ2-1; v_gene: TRBV20-1; CDR3aa: CSARALAGTNEQFF
j_gene: TRBJ1-5; v_gene: TRBV20-1; CDR3aa: CSAIRSSNQPQHF
j_gene: TRBJ2-1; v_gene: TRBV7-8; CDR3aa: CASSRNRKNNEQFF
j_gene: TRBJ1-4; v_gene: TRBV14; CDR3aa: CASSQSGTGWIDEKLFF
j_gene: TRBJ2-5; v_gene: TRBV19; CDR3aa: CASAMIAAVETQYF
j_gene: TRBJ2-7; v_gene: TRBV28; CDR3aa: CASSLQASGSYEQYF
j_gene: TRBJ1-1; v_gene: TRBV9; CDR3aa: CASSVGVWEEGEAFF
j_gene: TRBJ1-2; v_gene: TRBV18; CDR3aa: CASSPPGQNNYGYTF
j_gene: TRBJ1-6; v_gene: TRBV6-9; CDR3aa: CASSWVKGGGSYNSPLHF
j_gene: TRBJ1-1; v_gene: TRBV5-4; CDR3aa: CASTGQWGQGTAEAFF
j_gene: TRBJ1-5; v_gene: TRBV28; CDR3aa: CASSQGIGGNQPQHF
j_gene: TRBJ2-5; v_gene: TRBV20-1; CDR3aa: CSARDTSSGETQYF
j_gene: TRBJ2-1; v_gene: TRBV15; CDR3aa: CATSRAPFHEQFF
j_gene: TRBJ2-2; v_gene: TRBV19; CDR3aa: CASSISGQRRNTGELFF
j_gene: TRBJ2-2; v_gene: TRBV20-1; CDR3aa: CSAPSGRGANTGELFF
j_gene: TRBJ1-4; v_gene: TRBV9; CDR3aa: CASSFSHRDRGEKLFF
j_gene: TRBJ2-5; v_gene: TRBV25-1; CDR3aa: CASSDFPAGGQETQYF
j_gene: TRBJ2-1; v_gene: TRBV5-1; CDR3aa: CASSWPAVAYNEQFF
j_gene: TRBJ1-6; v_gene: TRBV3-1; CDR3aa: CASSQGHPPGGSPLHF
j_gene: TRBJ1-6; v_gene: TRBV15; CDR3aa: CATSMKGAVSLHF
j_gene: TRBJ2-1; v_gene: TRBV7-3; CDR3aa: CASGERGEQFF
j_gene: TRBJ1-4; v_gene: TRBV3-1; CDR3aa: CASSPPRQGPTNEKLFF
j_gene: TRBJ2-3; v_gene: TRBV20-1; CDR3aa: CSASYRGRDTADTQYF
j_gene: TRBJ2-3; v_gene: TRBV12-3/TRBV12-4; CDR3aa: CASSFLAIGGASTDTQYF
j_gene: TRBJ1-4; v_gene: TRBV20-1; CDR3aa: CSAIVYRGNEKLFF
j_gene: TRBJ1-1; v_gene: TRBV20-1; CDR3aa: CSAEGSWNTEAFF
j_gene: TRBJ2-5; v_gene: TRBV20-1; CDR3aa: CSARGGGAFSETQYF
j_gene: TRBJ1-5; v_gene: TRBV6-1; CDR3aa: CASSTGQLGYSNQPQHF
j_gene: TRBJ1-5; v_gene: TRBV12-3/TRBV12-4; CDR3aa: CASSSTDRAKPQHF
j_gene: TRBJ1-1; v_gene: TRBV12-3/TRBV12-4; CDR3aa: CASSWEEGTEAFF
j_gene: TRBJ2-7; v_gene: TRBV12-3/TRBV12-4; CDR3aa: CASSRDRDSYEQYF
j_gene: TRBJ1-1; v_gene: TRBV29-1; CDR3aa: CSVSTGGDTEAFF
j_gene: TRBJ2-1; v_gene: TRBV6-2/TRBV6-3; CDR3aa: CASSSVDPSSYNEQFF
j_gene: TRBJ2-5; v_gene: TRBV7-6; CDR3aa: CASSNPFRDREETQYF
j_gene: TRBJ2-5; v_gene: TRBV2; CDR3aa: CASGNRSIESRETQYF
j_gene: TRBJ1-1; v_gene: TRBV29-1; CDR3aa: CSSSTGGNTEAFF
j_gene: TRBJ1-2; v_gene: TRBV20-1; CDR3aa: CSARYGYGYTF
j_gene: TRBJ1-5; v_gene: TRBV20-1; CDR3aa: CSASKGRWGNQPQHF
j_gene: TRBJ2-5; v_gene: TRBV6-2/TRBV6-3; CDR3aa: CASTRDAAQETQYF
j_gene: TRBJ1-1; v_gene: TRBV4-1; CDR3aa: CASSQVGGKDTEAFF
j_gene: TRBJ1-3; v_gene: TRBV4-1; CDR3aa: CASSQGVPSGNTIYF
j_gene: TRBJ2-5; v_gene: TRBV5-1; CDR3aa: CASSLAGQPQETQYF
j_gene: TRBJ1-1; v_gene: TRBV5-4; CDR3aa: CASSLENRGTEAFF
j_gene: TRBJ2-3; v_gene: TRBV5-4; CDR3aa: CASRGDLPTDTQYF
j_gene: TRBJ1-2; v_gene: TRBV28; CDR3aa: CASSFARDPNYGYTF
j_gene: TRBJ1-4; v_gene: TRBV6-1; CDR3aa: CASSVEPRTEKLFF
j_gene: TRBJ2-5; v_gene: TRBV12-3/TRBV12-4; CDR3aa: CASRPGLAGDQETQYF
j_gene: TRBJ2-7; v_gene: TRBV30; CDR3aa: CAWSVGGVGYEQYF
j_gene: TRBJ1-1; v_gene: TRBV20-1; CDR3aa: CSANTGGTEAFF